The clone carrying this T cell receptor (beta chain) was seen many times. What it binds is not known. The source of the sample is a study of T cells in Graves' hyperthyroidism and ophthalmopathy. Findings and caveats of the study: Researchers found most expanded thyroid clonotypes above 0.001 in blood as well. Ophthalmopathy and stable hyperthyroidism were separated by a 13 V-J model.

Authors of the study amplified TCR beta CDR3 regions from RNA transcripts. The HTBI set primed first-round TCR CDR3 RT-PCR. TCRdb re-called the multiplex PCR reads with MiXCR, one entry per CDR3 protein. The sample shows a few hundred thousand distinct CDR3 sequences, roughly 25% of them seen only once. Trimming took 3 bases from V and 1 from J; bases not matched to a gene: 8. CDR1 and CDR2 (germline): MNHEY, SMNVEV (reference sequence). The CDR3 runs to 16 residues. Source material: blood. The sequence was obtained from a man between 50 and 59 years old with Graves' hyperthyroidism. V is TRBV27 and J is TRBJ2-5, with 7 nucleotides matching TRBD1. The CDR3 protein is CASSFRGRGFQETQYF. CDR3 in DNA: TGTGCCAGCAGTTTTCGGGGCAGGGGGTTCCAAGAGACCCAGTACTTC.